A selection of T cell receptor beta chains follows, all from one sample in a study of beta chain features in type 1 diabetes. Method: immunoSEQ multiplex PCR; TCRdb's copy keeps in-frame clones and lacks some. Among 400,000 or so clones listed, over 8.5% were seen once. Sequencing was done on a sample of central memory CD4+ T cells from blood. The receptor set was obtained from a man aged 25-40 years with type 1 diabetes. CDR3s include the opening cysteine and the closing phenylalanine or tryptophan. The order of the fields is D gene, CDR3 length, V gene, CDR3 protein. A D gene is named only where the DNA matches it firmly.

d_call: .
cdr3_length: 14
v_call: TRBV6-5
cdr3_aa: CASSSDRRNQPQHF

d_call: .
cdr3_length: 14
v_call: TRBV7-2
cdr3_aa: CASSLRGLQETQYF

d_call: .
cdr3_length: 13
v_call: TRBV18
cdr3_aa: CASSLDEDQPQHF

d_call: .
cdr3_length: 14
v_call: TRBV19
cdr3_aa: CASSIGRSTDTQYF

d_call: TRBD1
cdr3_length: 18
v_call: TRBV19
cdr3_aa: CASTPQGGRGTGANVLTF

d_call: .
cdr3_length: 13
v_call: TRBV7-2
cdr3_aa: CASSFGANTEAFF

d_call: .
cdr3_length: 14
v_call: TRBV4-1
cdr3_aa: CASSQAGDGQPQHF

d_call: .
cdr3_length: 15
v_call: TRBV29-1
cdr3_aa: CSVSRRAATNEKLFF

d_call: .
cdr3_length: 14
v_call: TRBV7-9
cdr3_aa: CASSFAGRTDTQYF

d_call: .
cdr3_length: 14
v_call: TRBV6-6
cdr3_aa: CASSYSAVMGGYTF

d_call: .
cdr3_length: 17
v_call: TRBV13
cdr3_aa: CASSLGGGAGLNTEAFF

d_call: .
cdr3_length: 15
v_call: TRBV6-5
cdr3_aa: CASSYGGGMNTEAFF

d_call: .
cdr3_length: 13
v_call: TRBV19
cdr3_aa: CASSVSGTRDLYF

d_call: .
cdr3_length: 17
v_call: TRBV19
cdr3_aa: CASSMDPGGFPSQPQHF

d_call: TRBD2
cdr3_length: 16
v_call: TRBV5-1
cdr3_aa: CASSLSTSGVGDEQFF

d_call: TRBD2
cdr3_length: 15
v_call: TRBV5-6
cdr3_aa: CASSWTSGSSYEQYF

d_call: TRBD1
cdr3_length: 17
v_call: TRBV11-2
cdr3_aa: CASSLRIGTGSMHEQFF

d_call: .
cdr3_length: 14
v_call: TRBV28
cdr3_aa: CASTYRGTGNTIYF

d_call: .
cdr3_length: 15
v_call: TRBV18
cdr3_aa: CASSSRRGLSYEQYF

d_call: .
cdr3_length: 14
v_call: TRBV29-1
cdr3_aa: CSVSRPGQQETQYF

d_call: .
cdr3_length: 15
v_call: TRBV6-6
cdr3_aa: CASSPRGASHYGYTF

d_call: .
cdr3_length: 15
v_call: TRBV5-1
cdr3_aa: CASSLAWQGPYEQYF

d_call: .
cdr3_length: 16
v_call: TRBV14
cdr3_aa: CASSQVFQVLYNEQFF

d_call: .
cdr3_length: 12
v_call: TRBV7-2
cdr3_aa: CASSFYGNEQFF

d_call: .
cdr3_length: 12
v_call: TRBV6-5
cdr3_aa: CASSPLRQTQYF

d_call: .
cdr3_length: 13
v_call: TRBV6-6
cdr3_aa: CASSYQQLGWQFF

d_call: .
cdr3_length: 11
v_call: TRBV18
cdr3_aa: CASSPEYEQYF

d_call: TRBD1
cdr3_length: 13
v_call: TRBV5-1
cdr3_aa: CASRQGATDTQYF

d_call: TRBD2
cdr3_length: 12
v_call: TRBV29-1
cdr3_aa: CSVGAGRDEQFF

d_call: .
cdr3_length: 13
v_call: TRBV6-1
cdr3_aa: CASSASGTDTQYF

d_call: .
cdr3_length: 14
v_call: TRBV29-1
cdr3_aa: CSVEGGRDTDTQYF

d_call: .
cdr3_length: 14
v_call: TRBV28
cdr3_aa: CASSTPAGRYEQYF

d_call: TRBD1
cdr3_length: 15
v_call: TRBV28
cdr3_aa: CASSLGPTGVEKLFF

d_call: TRBD1
cdr3_length: 15
v_call: TRBV7-9
cdr3_aa: CASSSTGGLSGEQYF

d_call: TRBD2
cdr3_length: 15
v_call: TRBV6-6
cdr3_aa: CASSLAGGYGNEQFF

d_call: TRBD1
cdr3_length: 12
v_call: TRBV6-1
cdr3_aa: CAAGQASWGYTF

d_call: TRBD1
cdr3_length: 14
v_call: TRBV6-5
cdr3_aa: CASSSGQGATEAFF

d_call: .
cdr3_length: 14
v_call: TRBV29-1
cdr3_aa: CSVLAAPGPGELFF

d_call: TRBD2
cdr3_length: 15
v_call: TRBV5-1
cdr3_aa: CASSPSGRVSYEQYF

d_call: .
cdr3_length: 15
v_call: TRBV9
cdr3_aa: CASSANTGTAYEQYF

d_call: TRBD1
cdr3_length: 16
v_call: TRBV5-1
cdr3_aa: CASSHGQGVSKNIQYF